This T cell receptor (beta chain) was obtained from a study of control samples from healthy donors and cancer patients. Assay: immunoSEQ multiplex PCR; the TCRdb copy retains only in-frame clones and omits some. The top ten hold 13% of the sample, which has approximately 230,000 clones, approximately 80% seen once. V lost 0 bases and J 6 bases, leaving 13 bases between the germline ends. This CDR3 is built from 15 residues. Germline V gene sequence: CDR1 SGDLS, CDR2 YYNGEE. The chain uses TRBV9 and TRBJ2-1, with a possible D match to TRBD2 (5 bases). The sample consisted of PBMCs. The TCR sequence derives from a woman between 55 and 75 years old with lung cancer. CDR3 region: CASSVAPSSSNEQFF. The CDR3 coding sequence is TGTGCCAGCAGCGTAGCCCCCTCTAGCAGCAATGAGCAGTTCTTC.